This T cell receptor (beta chain) was recorded in a study of blood T cell repertoires in COVID-19. On the study more broadly: From the United States, Italy and Spain came samples of acute and convalescent COVID-19.

Individuals aged roughly 18 to 95 years were recruited from approximately 22 US areas. This clone was recorded only once. Germline V lookup: CDR1 LNHDA, CDR2 SQIVND (reference sequence). There are 15 residues in the CDR3. V gave up 1 base and J gave up 4 bases; unmatched junction bases: 3. In the original processing: Reference gene primer amplification in the assay estimated nucleated cell counts. Sequencing used immunoSEQ multiplex PCR; TCRdb keeps in-frame clones, though not all of them. The D gene and trimming were derived from the DNA, and the V and J assignments and clone size from that table. The sample includes hundreds of thousands of clones, approximately 85% of them seen just once.

The J gene is TRBJ1-5, the V gene TRBV19, with TRBD1 matching over 8 bases. The specimen was PBMCs or T cells enriched from blood (not recorded which). The TCR originated in a young man who had recovered from COVID-19. The CDR3 reads CASSIVTGANQPQHF. The CDR3, as DNA: TGTGCCAGTAGTATAGTGACAGGGGCAAATCAGCCCCAGCATTTT.